The 21 T cell receptor beta chains below come from one sample, sequenced in a study of blood T cell repertoires in COVID-19. Here immunoSEQ multiplex PCR was the method, and the copy in TCRdb shows in-frame clones only, minus some. Of roughly 150,000 clones in the sample, around 84% were seen once. The sample was peripheral blood. The receptor set was obtained from a woman aged 45-59 years with COVID-19, enrolled during active disease.

The chain employs TRBV20-1 and TRBJ2-3, with TRBD2 matching 8 bases. The V and J ends lost 3 bases and 2 bases, in that order; junction bases with no gene match: 7. Germline assignment: CDR1 DFQATT and CDR2 SNEGSKA (reference sequence). This CDR3 region has 15 residues. The CDR3 coding sequence is TGCAGTGCTAGTGCCGGGGGGGCATTCACAGATACGCAGTATTTT. It codes for CSASAGGAFTDTQYF.

This clone has a handful of counts. The V and J genes are TRBV7-2 and TRBJ2-2; no clear D. Trimming pared 2 bases from V and 3 bases from J, leaving 10 bases between. The CDR3 has 15 amino acids. Germline V gene lookup returns CDR1 SGHTA and CDR2 FQGNSA. This chain's CDR3 is CASSLIGTDTGELFF. CDR3 coding DNA: TGTGCCAGCAGCTTAATCGGCACAGACACCGGGGAGCTGTTTTTT.

The chain joins TRBV11-3 to TRBJ1-1, with TRBD1 identical over 7 bases. After removal of 4 bases from V and 2 bases from J, the junction contained 4 bases not matched to a gene. This CDR3 comprises 14 residues. Per the germline V gene, CDR1 is SGHNT and CDR2 is YENEEA. The CDR3 sequence: CASSWDRVNTEAFF. CDR3 DNA sequence: TGTGCCAGCAGCTGGGACAGAGTAAACACTGAAGCTTTCTTT.

The chain combines TRBV12-3 or TRBV12-4 with TRBJ1-2; D is unclear. The V end was cut by 3 bases, the J end by 8 bases, with 13 bases between. The CDR3 consists of 13 residues. The DNA for the CDR3 is TGTGCCAGCAGTTTTAGGGATCGAGGGGGCTACACCTTC. It is translated as CASSFRDRGGYTF.

The chain carries TRBV5-8 and TRBJ2-1; D unresolved. The germline CDR1 and CDR2 sequences are SGHTS and YDEGEE. The V gene lost 2 bases and the J gene lost 3 bases, with 12 bases spanning the gap. The CDR3 sequence is 15 residues long. CDR3 nucleotide sequence: TGTGCCAGCAGCTTCATTGGCACCAACTACAATGAGCAGTTCTTC. Its protein product is CASSFIGTNYNEQFF.

This chain connects TRBV7-4 to TRBJ1-1; D not resolved. Deletions cut 7 bases from V and 5 bases from J, with 17 bases between. This CDR3 comprises 14 residues. Germline V gene data show CDR1 as SGHVT and CDR2 as SQSDAQ. For the CDR3, the DNA is TGTGCCAGCATCCGACTGTTCATTTGGACTGAAGCTTTCTTT. Protein product: CASIRLFIWTEAFF.

V and J are TRBV7-3 and TRBJ1-4; TRBD1 is a possible D gene (5 bases). CDR1 is SGHTA, CDR2 FQGTGA, per germline. This CDR3 contains 14 residues. With 4 bases removed from V and 7 bases from J, the gap between germline ends came to 13 bases. CDR3 region: CASSSGLSGEKLFF. CDR3 DNA: TGTGCCAGCAGCTCGGGACTGAGCGGTGAAAAACTGTTTTTT.

This clone was seen just once. The rearrangement joins TRBV27 to TRBJ1-2; TRBD1 matches 9 bases. With 6 bases clipped from V and 6 bases from J, the junction kept 8 bases outside the gene matches. Germline V CDR1 and CDR2: MNHEY, SMNVEV (reference sequence). The CDR3 totals 14 residues. The CDR3 nucleotides read TGTGCCAGCAGACCCTTGGGACAGGGTCATGGCTACACCTTC. This codes for CASRPLGQGHGYTF.

The V gene is TRBV29-1, the J gene TRBJ1-2; TRBD1 agrees at 8 bases. This CDR3 region has 14 residues. Germline loops: CDR1 SQVTM, CDR2 ANQGSEA. After removal of 8 bases from V and 0 bases from J, the junction contained 8 bases not matched to a gene. CDR3 residues: CSSSQGGANYGYTF. The CDR3 DNA follows: TGCAGCTCATCACAGGGGGGAGCTAACTATGGCTACACCTTC.

This clone was seen just once. The chain carries TRBV6-5 and TRBJ2-7; D is perhaps TRBD2 (7 bases). From germline, CDR1 is MNHEY and CDR2 SVGAGI. The V and J ends lost 8 bases and 3 bases respectively, with 20 bases between them. CDR3 size: 15 residues. CDR3 loop: CASWRGGTGNYEQYF. CDR3 sequence (DNA): TGTGCCAGCTGGAGGGGGGGAACAGGGAACTACGAGCAGTACTTC.

This clone has just a few counts. The sample has other DNA sequences that encode this CDR3 too. This chain uses TRBV6-6 with TRBJ1-1; D is unclear. Trimming took off 2 bases at V and 0 bases at J, with 7 bases between the two ends. CDR1 MNHNY and CDR2 SVGAGI come from the germline V gene (reference sequence). The CDR3 length is 14 residues. CDR3 region: CASSYPELNTEAFF. CDR3 sequence (DNA): TGTGCCAGCAGTTACCCCGAGTTGAACACTGAAGCTTTCTTT.

This clone was picked up a small number of times. This chain uses TRBV12-2 with TRBJ2-1; TRBD1 is the table's D call, not checked against the DNA. TRBV12-2 is deemed a pseudogene. The CDR3 length is 15 residues. CDR3 sequence (DNA): TGTGCAAGTCGCTTTGGCCAGGGATTATACAATGAGCAGTTCTTC. This translates into CASRFGQGLYNEQFF.

The chain joins TRBV5-1 to TRBJ1-2; 7 bases line up with TRBD1. V dropped 3 bases and J dropped 0; count of bases not matched to a gene: 8. The CDR3 consists of 16 residues. The germline gives CDR1 SGHRS, CDR2 YFSETQ. The CDR3 loop is CASSSNRDSTNYGYTF. The CDR3 nucleotides read TGCGCCAGCAGCTCGAACCGGGACAGCACTAACTATGGCTACACCTTC. Looking up the rest from reference TRBV5-1 and TRBJ1-2 gives the full variable domain: KAGVTQTPRYLIKTRGQQVTLSCSPISGHRSVSWYQQTPGQGLQFLFEYFSETQRNKGNFPGRFSGRQFSNSRSEMNVSTLELGDSALYLCASSSNRDSTNYGYTFGSGTRLTVV.

The CDR3 protein is CASSTGTGGSSGNTIYF. CDR3 bases: TGCGCCAGCAGCACCGGGACAGGGGGGAGCTCTGGAAACACCATATATTTT. The genes are TRBV5-1 and TRBJ1-3, with 11 bases matching TRBD1. Germline V gene lookup returns CDR1 SGHRS and CDR2 YFSETQ. The CDR3 contains 17 residues. After removal of 4 bases from V and 0 bases from J, the junction contained 6 bases not matched to a gene.

The chain joins TRBV18 to TRBJ2-3; no clear D. Germline CDR1 reads KGHSH; CDR2 reads LQKENI. This CDR3 has 14 residues. V gave up 3 bases and J gave up 0 bases, with 7 bases separating them. In DNA form, the CDR3 reads TGTGCCAGCTCACCCGACATTAGCACAGATACGCAGTATTTT. This codes for CASSPDISTDTQYF.

The chain combines TRBV6-5 with TRBJ1-2, with TRBD1 identical over 10 bases. The CDR3 consists of 13 residues. Germline CDR1 and CDR2: MNHEY and SVGAGI. V trimming: 4 bases; J trimming: 6 bases; junction bases outside the gene matches: 2. The CDR3 loop is CASSWDRGDGYTF. CDR3 DNA: TGTGCCAGCAGTTGGGACAGGGGCGATGGCTACACCTTC.

The rearrangement joins TRBV19 to TRBJ2-7, with 7 bases lining up with TRBD1. Trimming cost V 4 bases and J 5 bases; bases outside gene matches: 2. The CDR3 is 12 amino acids. Germline CDR1 and CDR2: LNHDA and SQIVND (reference sequence). The CDR3 DNA is TGTGCCAGTAGTACCCAGGGGGACGAGCAGTACTTC. This translates into CASSTQGDEQYF.

This chain uses TRBV19 with TRBJ1-6; 9 positions match TRBD1. Germline CDR1 and CDR2: LNHDA and SQIVND (reference sequence). Germline trimming cut 6 bases from V and 2 bases from J; bases unmatched to any gene: 2. The CDR3 covers 15 residues. In nucleotides, the CDR3 is TGTGCCAGTAGGGACAGGGGCGCCTATAATTCACCCCTCCACTTT. Protein product: CASRDRGAYNSPLHF.

The chain couples TRBV14 to TRBJ1-2, with 7 positions matching TRBD1. The CDR3 spans 12 residues. Germline lookup yields CDR1 SGHDN and CDR2 FVKESK. J lost 7 bases, V lost 3 bases, and 2 bases had no gene match. In DNA form, the CDR3 reads TGTGCCAGCAGCCAGGACAGGATTGGCTACACCTTC. Translation: CASSQDRIGYTF.

This clone was observed many times. The V gene is TRBV7-6, the J gene TRBJ2-1, with 11 bases aligning to TRBD2. The V and J ends lost 2 bases and 3 bases, in that order; junction bases with no gene match: 9. This CDR3 is built from 18 residues. CDR1 is SGHVS and CDR2 is FNYEAQ in the germline V gene. The DNA for the CDR3 is TGTGCCAGCAGCTTAAGTACTAGCGGGGGTTCCCACTACAATGAGCAGTTCTTC. It encodes CASSLSTSGGSHYNEQFF.

This chain links TRBV6-1 with TRBJ2-3, with 8 nucleotides matching TRBD1. Per germline, CDR1 MNHNS and CDR2 SASEGT. The CDR3 sequence is 17 residues long. V was clipped by 0 bases and J by 0 bases; unmatched bases: 5. The DNA for the CDR3 is TGTGCCAGCAGTGAAGCGCCGGGACAGGCGAGCACAGATACGCAGTATTTT. Its translation: CASSEAPGQASTDTQYF.